This TCR beta chain was documented in a study of CD8 T cells in Susac syndrome. Study-wide context: Within the sequenced group of Susac syndrome patients, five or six showed active disease and roughly eight were in remission.

The T cells that were sequenced for TCR beta were CD8+ and CD4+ cells from blood. This clonotype has just one count. Reverse transcription used 0.5 to 1 ug RNA and random hexamers. TCRdb itself ran the immunoSEQ multiplex PCR reads through MiXCR, one entry per CDR3 protein. In the table there are around 71,000 distinct CDR3 sequences, 90% to 95% of which are singletons. The CDR3 contains 13 residues. Looked up from germline, CDR1 is SNHLY and CDR2 is FYNNEI. V lost 6 bases and J 5 bases, leaving 10 bases between the germline ends. This chain joins TRBV2 and TRBJ2-2; D may be TRBD2 (5 bases). Sequencing was done on a sample of CD4+ T cells from PBMCs. The sequence came from a human donor with Susac syndrome. The CDR3 region is CASSLLETGELFF. CDR3 sequence (DNA): TGTGCCAGCAGCCTACTAGAGACCGGGGAGCTGTTTTTT.